This TCR beta chain was profiled in a study of Ad26.COV2.S vaccination and SARS-CoV-2 variants. The study's findings and limits: Vaccinees showed greater spike-specific TCR breadth than placebo recipients.

The method was immunoSEQ multiplex PCR; TCRdb's version includes in-frame clones alone and lacks a portion of them. This repertoire shows approximately 140,000 clones, just over 85% found once; its top ten account for 5%. To note about this clone: Its antigen is currently unknown.

The CDR3 has 17 amino acids. The germline gives CDR1 LGHDT, CDR2 YNNKEL (reference sequence). Trimming cost V 3 bases and J 5 bases, with 20 bases left between them. This receptor was taken from a human donor who had recovered from COVID-19. This specimen consisted of peripheral blood, obtained after recovery from COVID-19. The gene calls are TRBV3-1 (or the pseudogene TRBV3-2) and TRBJ2-1; D not resolved. The DNA for the CDR3 is TGTGCCAGCAGCCAGGAGCTTGGAGCTAACTACAACAATGAGCAGTTCTTC. Its protein is CASSQELGANYNNEQFF.